Shown below are 27 T cell receptor beta chains from a single sample sequenced in a study of cytomegalovirus exposure and HLA in healthy donors. In the PCR, 60 Vbeta and 13 Jbeta primers were used. TCRdb keeps only in-frame clones here, not all; method: immunoSEQ multiplex PCR. The sample records around 150,000 clones, approximately 80% being singletons. Sequencing was performed on PBMCs. The receptors here all came from a man aged 45-65 years in good health and CMV-seropositive.

This clone was recorded a few times. This chain joins TRBV19 and TRBJ1-2; 7 nucleotides match TRBD1. Germline lookup yields CDR1 LNHDA and CDR2 SQIVND (reference sequence). This CDR3 region has 15 residues. V dropped 1 base and J dropped 4; count of bases not matched to a gene: 6. The CDR3: CASSIALDRTYGYTF. As DNA, the CDR3 is TGTGCCAGTAGTATAGCCCTGGACAGGACCTATGGCTACACCTTC.

About this clone itself: Within the sample, other DNA sequences also encode this same CDR3. V is TRBV9 and J is TRBJ1-2; D gene ambiguous. V dropped 0 bases and J dropped 1 base, with 4 bases sitting between them. CDR3 length: 13 amino acids. CDR1 SGDLS and CDR2 YYNGEE come from the germline V gene. DNA for the CDR3: TGTGCCAGCAGCGTAGACAGTAACTATGGCTACACCTTC. Translated: CASSVDSNYGYTF.

This chain links TRBV4-2 with TRBJ1-5; no definite D call. This CDR3 comprises 15 residues. Germline V gene lookup returns CDR1 LGHNA and CDR2 YNFKEQ. Trimming left V 0 bases short and J 3 bases short, with 9 bases between. The CDR3: CASSQDQQINQPQHF. CDR3 coding DNA: TGTGCCAGCAGCCAAGATCAACAGATCAATCAGCCCCAGCATTTT.

This clone was detected only a few times. The rearrangement uses TRBV20-1 and TRBJ1-4; the D gene is possibly TRBD1 (6 bases). There are 11 residues in the CDR3. Germline-derived CDR1 and CDR2 are DFQATT and SNEGSKA (reference sequence). Trimming pared 6 bases from V and 6 bases from J, leaving 8 bases between. The chain's CDR3 is CSAYRDEKLFF. The CDR3 DNA reads as TGCAGTGCGTACAGGGATGAAAAACTGTTTTTT.

The V call is TRBV5-5, the J call TRBJ1-1; no clear D gene. This CDR3 contains 14 residues. CDR1 is SGHKS and CDR2 is YYEKEE in the germline V gene (reference sequence). Deletions cut 3 bases from V and 7 bases from J, with 16 bases between. CDR3 loop: CASSWGVTSGEAFF. The DNA for the CDR3 is TGTGCCAGCAGCTGGGGAGTCACGTCCGGTGAAGCTTTCTTT. Full variable domain (remainder filled in from reference TRBV5-5 and TRBJ1-1): DAGVTQSPTHLIKTRGQQVTLRCSPISGHKSVSWYQQVLGQGPQFIFQYYEKEERGRGNFPDRFSARQFPNYSSELNVNALLLGDSALYLCASSWGVTSGEAFFGQGTRLTVV.

The chain couples TRBV18 to TRBJ1-1; weak D call: TRBD1 (5 bases). Trimming shortened V by 1 base and J by 4 bases, and 13 bases separated the two germline ends. Germline assignment: CDR1 KGHSH and CDR2 LQKENI. This CDR3 comprises 15 residues. The CDR3 bases are TGTGCCAGCTCACCACGGGAGGGGTTAAGCACTGAAGCTTTCTTT. It is translated as CASSPREGLSTEAFF.

The V and J genes are TRBV5-1 and TRBJ1-5, with D possibly TRBD1 on 5 matching bases. V lost 0 bases to trimming and J lost 7 bases, with 11 bases between them. Per the germline V gene, CDR1 is SGHRS and CDR2 is YFSETQ. The CDR3 consists of 14 residues. The CDR3 DNA reads as TGCGCCAGCAGCTTGGCCGGGAGGGGCCAGCCCCAGCATTTT. Its protein is CASSLAGRGQPQHF.

This chain uses TRBV6-5 with TRBJ2-2; TRBD1 might be the D (5 bases). This CDR3 is 15 amino acids long. The ends were cut back, 8 bases at V and 0 bases at J, with 13 bases in the middle. CDR1 MNHEY and CDR2 SVGAGI come from the germline V gene. The CDR3 DNA reads TGTGCCAGCTCATCAGGGATTTCGAACACCGGGGAGCTGTTTTTT. Protein: CASSSGISNTGELFF.

This chain uses TRBV30 with TRBJ2-7, with a weak D call TRBD2 (6 bases). The CDR3 has 13 residues. V was trimmed by 6 bases and J by 5 bases, leaving 17 bases between them. In germline, CDR1 is GTSNPN, CDR2 SVGIG (reference sequence). The CDR3 loop is CACSPGRGNEQYF. The CDR3 coding sequence is TGTGCCTGTTCTCCGGGACGGGGGAACGAGCAGTACTTC.

The rearrangement links TRBV7-3 to TRBJ1-6; D uncertain. Trimming removed 5 bases from V and 8 bases from J, with 10 bases in between. This CDR3 spans 13 amino acids. Germline V gives CDR1 SGHTA, CDR2 FQGTGA. CDR3 loop: CASSRARDSPLHF. CDR3 bases: TGTGCCAGCAGCCGGGCGAGGGATTCACCCCTCCACTTT.

The chain links TRBV6-5 to TRBJ2-7, with D possibly being TRBD2 (7 bases). V gave up 6 bases and J gave up 3 bases, with 18 bases separating them. The germline V gene encodes CDR1 MNHEY and CDR2 SVGAGI. This CDR3 contains 15 residues. The CDR3 DNA reads TGTGCCAGCAGCAAACGGGGGGCAAGGGTCTACGAGCAGTACTTC. It codes for CASSKRGARVYEQYF.

The V call is TRBV7-9, the J call TRBJ1-1; possible D gene TRBD1, 6 bases. The V end was cut by 3 bases, the J end by 7 bases, with 21 bases between. The CDR3 sequence is 16 residues long. Per germline, CDR1 SEHNR and CDR2 FQNEAQ (reference sequence). CDR3 coding DNA: TGTGCCAGCAGCTTTCTAGTTGGGACACAGGCTAATGAAGCTTTCTTT. It encodes CASSFLVGTQANEAFF. The complete variable domain, with remaining parts taken from reference TRBV7-9 and TRBJ1-1, reads DTGVSQNPRHKITKRGQNVTFRCDPISEHNRLYWYRQTLGQGPEFLTYFQNEAQLEKSRLLSDRFSAERPKGSFSTLEIQRTEQGDSAMYLCASSFLVGTQANEAFFGQGTRLTVV.

Written as DNA, the CDR3 is TGTGCCAGTAGCCACACGGGGGGAGGAACCGGGATCTATGGCTACACCTTC. Residues: CASSHTGGGTGIYGYTF. The chain employs TRBV19 and TRBJ1-2; tentative D call: TRBD1 (5 bases). Germline V gene lookup returns CDR1 LNHDA and CDR2 SQIVND (reference sequence). V was trimmed by 6 bases and J by 4 bases, leaving 24 bases between them. The CDR3 covers 17 residues.

There are a few counts of this clone. The V call is TRBV19, the J call TRBJ1-5; the match to TRBD1 covers 8 bases. The CDR3 spans 12 residues. V was clipped by 8 bases and J by 7 bases; unmatched bases: 4. The V gene's germline CDR1 is LNHDA and CDR2 SQIVND (reference sequence). The CDR3 nucleotides read TGTGCCAGTGCGGACAGGGTACAGCCCCAGCATTTT. This translates into CASADRVQPQHF.

The chain joins TRBV10-2 to TRBJ2-7; D is possibly TRBD2 (5 bases). Trimming removed 0 bases from V and 5 bases from J, with 8 bases in between. In germline, CDR1 is WSHSY, CDR2 SAAADI. The CDR3 spans 13 residues. The CDR3 reads CASSESDGNEQYF. In nucleotides, the CDR3 is TGCGCCAGCAGTGAGTCGGACGGGAACGAGCAGTACTTC.

The chain uses TRBV7-9 and TRBJ2-7; 7 nucleotides align to TRBD1. Germline V gene lookup returns CDR1 SEHNR and CDR2 FQNEAQ (reference sequence). The CDR3 consists of 14 residues. Trimming took 5 bases from V and 0 from J; bases not matched to a gene: 4. The CDR3 coding sequence is TGTGCCAGCAGCAGAGACAGGGTCTCCTACGAGCAGTACTTC. This encodes CASSRDRVSYEQYF.

A few counts support this clone. DNA of the CDR3: TGCGCCAGCAGCCAAGAATCGAGCTCTGGGGCCAACGTCCTGACTTTC. Encoded protein: CASSQESSSGANVLTF. This chain connects TRBV4-3 to TRBJ2-6; D remains unclear. The germline V and J ends were trimmed by 0 bases and 0 bases, with 6 bases remaining between them. This CDR3 comprises 16 residues. Germline V gene lookup returns CDR1 LGHNA and CDR2 YSLEER.

The chain links TRBV5-5 to TRBJ1-6; weak D call: TRBD1 (6 bases). V dropped 1 base and J dropped 2 bases, with 7 bases sitting between them. Germline V gene lookup returns CDR1 SGHKS and CDR2 YYEKEE (reference sequence). The CDR3 is 15 residues long. The CDR3 reads CASSLTGTYNSPLHF. CDR3 coding DNA: TGTGCCAGCAGCTTGACAGGGACCTATAATTCACCCCTCCACTTT.

The chain uses TRBV7-9 and TRBJ1-2; no clear D gene. Trimming stripped 1 base from V and 4 bases from J, with 7 bases between. CDR3 length: 13 amino acids. Germline loops: CDR1 SEHNR, CDR2 FQNEAQ (reference sequence). The CDR3 region has the DNA TGTGCCAGCAGCTTAGGCGAATTCTATGGCTACACCTTC. This gives the protein CASSLGEFYGYTF. Together with reference TRBV7-9 and TRBJ1-2, the CDR3 gives the full variable domain: DTGVSQNPRHKITKRGQNVTFRCDPISEHNRLYWYRQTLGQGPEFLTYFQNEAQLEKSRLLSDRFSAERPKGSFSTLEIQRTEQGDSAMYLCASSLGEFYGYTFGSGTRLTVV.

On this clone: One junction end disagrees with the germline gene, perhaps due to a read error. Other DNA sequences within the sample encode an identical CDR3. This rearrangement joins TRBV7-7 to TRBJ1-1; D not resolved. Looked up from germline, CDR1 is SSHAT and CDR2 is FNYEAQ (reference sequence). The length of the CDR3 is 13 residues. The CDR3 coding sequence is TGTGCTAGCAGCCCCGGTAGCGTAACTGAAGCTTTCTTT. Its translation: CASSPGSVTEAFF.

The genes are TRBV4-3 and TRBJ2-1; 13 nucleotides align to TRBD2. V gave up 4 bases and J gave up 9 bases; unmatched junction bases: 6. This CDR3 spans 15 amino acids. CDR1 LGHNA and CDR2 YSLEER come from the germline V gene. The CDR3 DNA is TGCGCCAGCAGCCCCACTAGCGGGGGGGCTATTGAGCAGTTCTTC. Protein sequence: CASSPTSGGAIEQFF.

This sequence joins TRBV6-5 and TRBJ1-1; D is perhaps TRBD1 (6 bases). The CDR3 length is 15 residues. Trimming removed 6 bases at V and 4 bases at J, with 18 bases between. CDR1 is MNHEY, CDR2 SVGAGI, per germline. In DNA form, the CDR3 reads TGTGCCAGCAGCCACCGGACAGACCGGGGCACTGAAGCTTTCTTT. Residues: CASSHRTDRGTEAFF.

This clone has just a few counts. The chain links TRBV4-2 to TRBJ1-4, with D maybe TRBD1 (5 bases). Germline V CDR1 and CDR2: LGHNA, YNFKEQ. The CDR3 totals 14 residues. The ends were cut back, 5 bases at V and 5 bases at J, with 12 bases in the middle. CDR3 sequence (DNA): TGTGCCAGCAGCACCCCCGGGGGAAATGAAAAACTGTTTTTT. Its translation is CASSTPGGNEKLFF.

As DNA, the CDR3 is TGCGCCAGCAGCCAAGGTCTCAGGGCGCACTATGGCTACACCTTC. Its translation: CASSQGLRAHYGYTF. The chain has TRBV4-1 and TRBJ1-2; maybe TRBD1 (5 bases). Germline lookup yields CDR1 MGHRA and CDR2 YSYEKL. This CDR3 contains 15 residues. Deletions cut 1 base from V and 3 bases from J, with 12 bases between.

The J gene is TRBJ2-7, the V gene TRBV18; 10 bases map to TRBD1. The CDR3 is made up of 15 amino acids. Germline CDR1 reads KGHSH; CDR2 reads LQKENI. J was trimmed by 3 bases and V by 6 bases; bases with no gene match: 8. The DNA for the CDR3 is TGTGCCAGCTCGGTCGGGACAGGGGCGGACTACGAGCAGTACTTC. This codes for CASSVGTGADYEQYF.

V and J are TRBV4-2 and TRBJ2-1; 7 nucleotides agree with TRBD2. V lost 0 bases to trimming and J lost 7 bases; unmatched junction nucleotides: 3. CDR1 LGHNA and CDR2 YNFKEQ come from the germline V gene. The CDR3 is 14 residues long. The CDR3 region is CASSQDGTINEQFF. As DNA, the CDR3 is TGTGCCAGCAGCCAAGACGGGACTATTAATGAGCAGTTCTTC.

The chain is built from TRBV6-5 and TRBJ2-3, with D uncertain. The CDR3 length is 13 residues. CDR1 is MNHEY and CDR2 is SVGAGI in the germline V gene. Trimming cost V 3 bases and J 1 base, with 5 bases left between them. CDR3 protein: CASSYRRTDTQYF. DNA of the CDR3: TGTGCCAGCAGTTATCGTCGCACAGATACGCAGTATTTT.